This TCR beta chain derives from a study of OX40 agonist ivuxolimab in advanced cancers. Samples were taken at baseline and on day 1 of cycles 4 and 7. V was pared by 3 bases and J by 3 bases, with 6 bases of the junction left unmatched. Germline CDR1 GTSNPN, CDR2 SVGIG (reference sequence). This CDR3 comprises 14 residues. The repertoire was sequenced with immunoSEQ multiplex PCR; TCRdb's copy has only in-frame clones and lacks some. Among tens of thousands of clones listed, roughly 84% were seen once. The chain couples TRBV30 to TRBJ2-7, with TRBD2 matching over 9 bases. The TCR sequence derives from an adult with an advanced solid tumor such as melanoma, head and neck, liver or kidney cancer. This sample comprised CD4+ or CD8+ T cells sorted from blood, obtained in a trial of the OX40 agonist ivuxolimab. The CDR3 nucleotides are TGTGCCTGGAGCGTCGGCGGGGGGGGCTACGAGCAGTACTTC. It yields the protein CAWSVGGGGYEQYF.